This record concerns one T cell receptor (beta chain) sequence. The data were obtained in a study of T-cell reconstitution after alpha-beta-depleted transplantation in children. The CDR3 sequence is 12 residues long. V lost 5 bases and J lost 14, with 17 bases in between. The library targeted TCRbeta and was prepared with unique molecular identifiers. TCRdb called the PCR reads again in MiXCR, with one record for every CDR3 protein. The sample has a few hundred thousand distinct CDR3 sequences, around an eighth seen once; the top ten hold around 5.8%. The sequence was collected from a human donor who donated a stem cell graft to a child with combined immunodeficiency. The material was PBMCs from the stem cell graft donor, obtained from the stem cell graft. The chain carries TRBV12-3 or TRBV12-4 and TRBJ2-3; perhaps TRBD2 as D (6 bases). The CDR3 spells CASSIGTRGLYF. The CDR3 DNA is TGTGCCAGCAGTATCGGGACCCGGGGGTTGTATTTT.